A selection of T cell receptor beta chains follows, all from one sample in a study of shared clonotypes between healthy human individuals. Libraries were prepared by immunoSEQ multiplex PCR; TCRdb keeps only in-frame clonotypes and omits some of them. The sample contains roughly 1,000,000 clones, about four fifths of which appear only once. The sample taken for sequencing was memory CD4+ T cells from PBMCs. These receptors were obtained from a man between 18 and 35 years old in good health. Some clones in this sample may be carry-over from other donors' samples. Both conserved end residues are part of each CDR3. Each record gives: clone size, J gene, D gene, V gene, CDR3 protein, CDR3 DNA. The D gene is left open where the match is weak. Only part of the rows carry a size: once, few, many, or a class if the clone is expanded.

size: once; J: TRBJ2-1; D: -; V: TRBV15; CDR3: CATSRVEGSGNNEQFF; DNA: TGTGCCACCAGCAGAGTAGAAGGTAGCGGAAACAATGAGCAGTTCTTC
size: few; J: TRBJ2-3; D: -; V: TRBV21-1; CDR3: CASSPTSGAQYF; DNA: TGTGCCAGCAGCCCGACTAGCGGGGCGCAGTATTTT
size: -; J: TRBJ2-7; D: -; V: TRBV7-3; CDR3: CASSLNPGPPYEQYF; DNA: TGTGCCAGCAGCTTAAATCCAGGACCCCCATACGAGCAGTACTTC
size: few; J: TRBJ1-1; D: -; V: TRBV19; CDR3: CASSMGFGRVNTEAFF; DNA: TGTGCCAGTAGTATGGGATTTGGCAGGGTAAACACTGAAGCTTTCTTT
size: -; J: TRBJ1-1; D: -; V: TRBV2; CDR3: CASIGPRRSEAFF; DNA: TGTGCCAGCATTGGGCCCCGGAGATCTGAAGCTTTCTTT
size: once; J: TRBJ2-1; D: -; V: TRBV4-2; CDR3: CASSQEGTPVIGNEQFF; DNA: TGTGCCAGCAGCCAAGAGGGAACCCCAGTCATAGGCAATGAGCAGTTCTTC
size: few; J: TRBJ2-2; D: TRBD1; V: TRBV5-1; CDR3: CASRWGQASTGELFF; DNA: TGCGCCAGCAGATGGGGACAGGCGAGCACCGGGGAGCTGTTTTTT
size: -; J: TRBJ2-4; D: TRBD1; V: TRBV27; CDR3: CASSLFGQGGTKNIQYF; DNA: TGTGCCAGCAGTTTATTCGGACAGGGAGGAACCAAAAACATTCAGTACTTC
size: -; J: TRBJ2-5; D: TRBD1; V: TRBV7-3; CDR3: CASSTGRTGGETQYF; DNA: TGTGCCAGCAGCACGGGAAGGACAGGCGGCGAGACCCAGTACTTC
size: -; J: TRBJ2-1; D: TRBD2; V: TRBV5-1; CDR3: CASTQRTSGGTDEQFF; DNA: TGCGCCAGCACCCAGAGGACTAGCGGGGGGACGGATGAGCAGTTCTTC